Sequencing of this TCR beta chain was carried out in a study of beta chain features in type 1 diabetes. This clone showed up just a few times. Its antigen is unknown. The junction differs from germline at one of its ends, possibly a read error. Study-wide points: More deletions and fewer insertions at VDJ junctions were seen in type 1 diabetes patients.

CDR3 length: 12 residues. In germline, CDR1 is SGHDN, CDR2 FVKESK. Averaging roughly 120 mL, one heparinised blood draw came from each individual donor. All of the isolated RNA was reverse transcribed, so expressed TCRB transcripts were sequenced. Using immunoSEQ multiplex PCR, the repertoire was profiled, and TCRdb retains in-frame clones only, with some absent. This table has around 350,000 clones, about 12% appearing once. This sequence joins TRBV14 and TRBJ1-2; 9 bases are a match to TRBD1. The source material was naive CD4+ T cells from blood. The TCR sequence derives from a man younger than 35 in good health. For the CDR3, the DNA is TGTGCCAGCAGCCCTACAGGGGGCACGCCGGTCTTC. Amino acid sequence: CASSPTGGTPVF.